Given below is one T cell receptor (beta chain) in context. Its target is unknown. The entry originates in a study of cytomegalovirus exposure and HLA in healthy donors. Study-wide results and caveats: Earlier analysis looked at TCR beta V segments, and most were productive about 87% or about 30% of the time. In a later analysis, HLA-associated beta chains showed higher expansion and lower generation probabilities than comparable chains. Sequencing likely produced, as an artifact, a cluster of highly shared sequence variants.

Both 60 Vbeta primers and 13 Jbeta primers went into the PCR. Sequencing was performed with immunoSEQ multiplex PCR; in TCRdb, only in-frame clones are kept and a portion is missing. This sample has under 200,000 clones, with around three quarters found just once. This CDR3 region has 13 residues. After removal of 7 bases from V and 6 bases from J, the junction contained 6 bases not matched to a gene. Germline CDR1 is GTSNPN and CDR2 is SVGIG (reference sequence). The sequencing sample was made of PBMCs. The receptor comes from a man aged 40-49 years in good health and CMV-seronegative. The V call is TRBV30, the J call TRBJ1-5; 10 bases align to TRBD1. In nucleotides, the CDR3 is TGTGCCTCGGGACAGGGGCGAAGTCAGCCCCAGCATTTT. Translated, it gives CASGQGRSQPQHF.